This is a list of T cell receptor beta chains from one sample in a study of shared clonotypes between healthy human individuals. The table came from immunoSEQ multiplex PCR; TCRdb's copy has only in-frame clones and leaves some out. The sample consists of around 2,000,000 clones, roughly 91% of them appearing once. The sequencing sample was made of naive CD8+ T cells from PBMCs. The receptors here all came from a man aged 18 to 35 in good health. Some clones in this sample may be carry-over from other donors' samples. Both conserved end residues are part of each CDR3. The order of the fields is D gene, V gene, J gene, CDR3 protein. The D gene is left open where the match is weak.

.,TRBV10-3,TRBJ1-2,CAISEISSGYGYTF
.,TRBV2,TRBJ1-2,CASSGHITPATNYGYTF
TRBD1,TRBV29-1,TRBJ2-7,CSVPGQYNEQYF
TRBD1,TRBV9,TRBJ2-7,CASSNPGQGYEQYF
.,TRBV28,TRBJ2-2,CASSLVTRNTGELFF
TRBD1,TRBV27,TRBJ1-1,CASSLLGTGMEAFF
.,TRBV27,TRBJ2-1,CASNLWGSRGDEQFF
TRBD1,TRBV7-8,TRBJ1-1,CASSLVQGDSITEAFF
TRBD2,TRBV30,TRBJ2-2,CAWRGRGQNTGELFF
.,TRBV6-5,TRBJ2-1,CASSYQEGRGNEQFF
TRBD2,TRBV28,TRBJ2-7,CASRTVGLAGGYYEQYF
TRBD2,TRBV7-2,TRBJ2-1,CASSPRTSGRWAYNEQFF
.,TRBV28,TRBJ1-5,CASSLFQGSNQPQHF
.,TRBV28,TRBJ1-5,CASSRRGRPHQPQHF
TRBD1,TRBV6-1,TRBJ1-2,CASSGITGGDSNYGYTF
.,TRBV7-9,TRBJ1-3,CASSLGLEDTIYF
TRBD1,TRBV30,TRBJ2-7,CAWSPGTGNNEQYF
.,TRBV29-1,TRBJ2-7,CSVDPGNYEQYF
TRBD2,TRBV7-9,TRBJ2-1,CASLGLAANEQFF
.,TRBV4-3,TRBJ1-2,CASSQEETTNRGGHLPYGYTF
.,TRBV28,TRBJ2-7,CASSSQLFSYEQYF
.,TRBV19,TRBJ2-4,CASSTRTVTASLQAKNIQYF
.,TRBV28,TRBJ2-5,CASTPPGIETQYF
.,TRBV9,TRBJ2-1,CASSEGPSAYEQFF
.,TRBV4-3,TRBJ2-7,CASSQDPVAGRFSYEQYF
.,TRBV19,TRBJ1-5,CASAAWDSNQPQHF
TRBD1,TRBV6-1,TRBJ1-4,CASKFYRGSNEKLFF
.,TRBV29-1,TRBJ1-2,CSVPHPQGWNYGYTF
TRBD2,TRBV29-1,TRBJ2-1,CSPRLAAYNEQFF
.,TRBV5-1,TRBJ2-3,CASSRGFPGDTQYF
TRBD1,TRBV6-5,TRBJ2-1,CASSYGGTGPYNEQFF
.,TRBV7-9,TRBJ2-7,CASSPRQGPGLYEQYF
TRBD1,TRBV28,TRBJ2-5,CASSFGAGGAGGVETQYF
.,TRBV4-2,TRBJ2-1,CASSQDPAGYNEQFF
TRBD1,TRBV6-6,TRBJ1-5,CASASGQGNQPQHF
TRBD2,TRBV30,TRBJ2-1,CAWTLAGGDEQFF
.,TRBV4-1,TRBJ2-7,CASSQIVAENYEQYF
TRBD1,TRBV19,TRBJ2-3,CASSSGQGRADTQYF
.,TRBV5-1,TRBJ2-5,CASSLWGSSQETQYF
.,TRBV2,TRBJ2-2,CASIAGENTGELFF
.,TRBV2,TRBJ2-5,CASSPPRSQETQYF
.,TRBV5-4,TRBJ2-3,CASSEGPGPGQYF
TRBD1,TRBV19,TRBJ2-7,CASSKPIGTGAHEQYF
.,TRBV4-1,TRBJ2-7,CASSQEGMGAASYEQYF
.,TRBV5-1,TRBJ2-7,CASSLRRADEQYF
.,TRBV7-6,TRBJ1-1,CASSHLGSGTEAFF
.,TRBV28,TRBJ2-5,CASSFIGGEEETQYF
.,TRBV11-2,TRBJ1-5,CASSLGAGYSNQPQHF
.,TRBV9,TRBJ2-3,CASNRDFLITDTQYF